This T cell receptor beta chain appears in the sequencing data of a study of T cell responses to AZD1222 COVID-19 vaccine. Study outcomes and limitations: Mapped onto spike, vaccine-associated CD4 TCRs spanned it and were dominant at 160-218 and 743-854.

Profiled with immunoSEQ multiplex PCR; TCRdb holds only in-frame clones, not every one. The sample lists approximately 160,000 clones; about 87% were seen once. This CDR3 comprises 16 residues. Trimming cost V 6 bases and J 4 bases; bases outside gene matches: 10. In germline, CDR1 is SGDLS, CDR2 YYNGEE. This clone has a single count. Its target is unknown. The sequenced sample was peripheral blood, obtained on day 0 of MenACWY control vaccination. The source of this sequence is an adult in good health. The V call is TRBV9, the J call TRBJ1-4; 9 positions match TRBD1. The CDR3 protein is CASTRSGTGLNEKLFF. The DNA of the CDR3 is TGTGCCAGCACGAGGTCCGGGACAGGGCTTAATGAAAAACTGTTTTTT.